This T cell receptor beta chain was documented in a study of cytomegalovirus exposure and HLA in healthy donors. The CDR3 sequence is 12 residues long. V shed 2 bases and J shed 5 bases, with 9 bases lying between them. CDR1 and CDR2 (germline): SQVTM, ANQGSEA. The PCR employed 60 Vbeta primers together with 13 Jbeta primers. Sequencing used immunoSEQ multiplex PCR; TCRdb keeps in-frame clones, though not all of them. There are about 140,000 clones in the sample; 73% occur only once, and around 15% lies in the top ten. V gene TRBV29-1 combines with J gene TRBJ2-5; the D gene is possibly TRBD1 (6 bases). This TCR derives from a human donor in good health. The specimen sequenced was PBMCs. The CDR3 region has the DNA TGCAGCGTTGAACAGGGGTACGAGACCCAGTACTTC. It specifies CSVEQGYETQYF.